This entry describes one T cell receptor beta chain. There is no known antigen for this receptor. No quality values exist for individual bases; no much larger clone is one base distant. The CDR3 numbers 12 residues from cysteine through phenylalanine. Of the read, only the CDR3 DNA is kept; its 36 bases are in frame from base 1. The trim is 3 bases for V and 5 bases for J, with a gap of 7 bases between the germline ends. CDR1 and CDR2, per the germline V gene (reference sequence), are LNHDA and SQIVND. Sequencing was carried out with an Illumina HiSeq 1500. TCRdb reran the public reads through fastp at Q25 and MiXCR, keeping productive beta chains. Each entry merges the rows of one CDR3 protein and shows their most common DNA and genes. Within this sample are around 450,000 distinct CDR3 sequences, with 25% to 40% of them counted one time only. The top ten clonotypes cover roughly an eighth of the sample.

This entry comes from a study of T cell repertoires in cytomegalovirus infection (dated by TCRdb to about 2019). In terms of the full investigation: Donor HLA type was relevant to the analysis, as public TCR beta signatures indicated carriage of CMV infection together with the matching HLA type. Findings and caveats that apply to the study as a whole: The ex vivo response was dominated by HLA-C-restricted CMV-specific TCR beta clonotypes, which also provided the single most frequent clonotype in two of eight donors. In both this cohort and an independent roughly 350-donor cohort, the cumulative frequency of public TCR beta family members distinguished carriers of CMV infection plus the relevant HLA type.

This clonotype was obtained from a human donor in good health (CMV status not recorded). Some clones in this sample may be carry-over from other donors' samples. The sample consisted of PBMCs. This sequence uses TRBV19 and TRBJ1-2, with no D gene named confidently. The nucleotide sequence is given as TGTGCCAGTAGTATTGAGCCTTATGGCTACACCTTC. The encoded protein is CASSIEPYGYTF.